Listed here are 21 T cell receptor beta chains from one sample, sequenced in a study of immune evolution from preneoplasia to lung adenocarcinoma. Method: immunoSEQ multiplex PCR; TCRdb's copy keeps in-frame clones and lacks some. Here the sample spans approximately 17,000 clones, 80% to 90% being singletons. Sequences were obtained from FFPE invasive lung adenocarcinoma tissue. The source of these receptors is a person aged 70 to 85 with invasive lung adenocarcinoma.

CDR3 nucleotides: TGTGCCAGCAGCCAAAGGACAGGGAAAAGAATTGATGAGCAGTTCTTC. This encodes CASSQRTGKRIDEQFF. This sequence joins TRBV14 and TRBJ2-1; 8 bases are shared with TRBD1. The V and J ends lost 2 bases and 8 bases, in that order; junction bases with no gene match: 11. The CDR3 has 16 amino acids. Germline-derived CDR1 and CDR2 are SGHDN and FVKESK.

This chain links TRBV11-2 with TRBJ2-7; D is ambiguous. Trimming took 4 bases from V and 4 from J, leaving 20 bases between them. The CDR3 covers 16 residues. Germline V gene lookup returns CDR1 SGHAT and CDR2 FQNNGV. The CDR3 loop reads CASSSPSLGLRYEQYF. The CDR3 DNA sequence: TGTGCCAGCAGCTCGCCCTCCCTAGGCCTGCGGTACGAGCAGTACTTC.

The CDR3 bases are TGTGCCAGCAGCCAACAGGGGGGGACCCAGTACTTC. Protein product: CASSQQGGTQYF. The chain recombines TRBV11-2 with TRBJ2-5; 8 bases map to TRBD1. V lost 5 bases, J lost 7 bases, and 3 bases stayed unmatched. The CDR3 is 12 amino acids. Germline CDR1 SGHAT, CDR2 FQNNGV.

The rearrangement links TRBV9 to TRBJ2-1, with 9 bases identical to TRBD2. The CDR3 runs 16 residues. CDR1 SGDLS and CDR2 YYNGEE come from the germline V gene. Unmatched junction bases numbered 5, after V lost 0 bases and J lost 4 bases. The CDR3 DNA is TGTGCCAGCAGCGTAGGTGGGCGGGAGGGATACAATGAGCAGTTCTTC. Its protein product is CASSVGGREGYNEQFF.

This sequence joins TRBV11-3 and TRBJ2-5; 8 bases are shared with TRBD2. Germline CDR1 SGHNT, CDR2 YENEEA. The CDR3 has 12 residues. J lost 5 bases, V lost 5 bases, and 1 base had no gene match. CDR3 sequence reads: CASSRGGETQYF. DNA of the CDR3: TGTGCCAGCAGCCGGGGGGGCGAGACCCAGTACTTC.

The chain uses TRBV5-4 and TRBJ2-3; D not resolved. The CDR3 sequence is 13 residues long. CDR1 and CDR2 (germline): SGHNT, YYREEE (reference sequence). The V gene lost 3 bases and the J gene lost 4 bases, with 9 bases spanning the gap. CDR3 DNA: TGTGCCAGCAGCTCCCAAGACTCAGATACGCAGTATTTT. Translation: CASSSQDSDTQYF.

This chain joins TRBV9 and TRBJ2-7; possible D gene TRBD2, 5 bases. CDR1 and CDR2 (germline): SGDLS, YYNGEE. The V end was cut by 2 bases, the J end by 1 base, with 10 bases between. CDR3 length equals 14 residues. The CDR3 sequence is CASSVSGESYEQYF. The DNA of the CDR3 is TGTGCCAGCAGCGTCAGCGGAGAATCCTACGAGCAGTACTTC.

The rearrangement links TRBV7-3 to TRBJ2-1; 7 bases map to TRBD2. CDR3 length: 12 residues. Germline V CDR1 and CDR2: SGHTA, FQGTGA. V gave up 5 bases and J gave up 7 bases; unmatched junction bases: 2. In DNA form, the CDR3 reads TGTGCCAGCAGCCCCGGGAGGAATGAGCAGTTCTTC. This gives the protein CASSPGRNEQFF.

The chain uses TRBV2 and TRBJ2-2; no definite D call. This CDR3 has 11 residues. Germline V gene data show CDR1 as SNHLY and CDR2 as FYNNEI. Trimming shortened V by 8 bases and J by 5 bases, and 6 bases separated the two germline ends. The CDR3 is CASGWTGELFF. The CDR3 coding sequence is TGTGCCAGCGGATGGACCGGGGAGCTGTTTTTT.

The rearrangement joins TRBV6-1 to TRBJ2-7; TRBD2 aligns across 10 bases. V shed 6 bases and J 3 bases; nucleotides not matched to a gene: 2. This CDR3 has 13 residues. Germline V gene data show CDR1 as MNHNS and CDR2 as SASEGT. The chain's CDR3 is CASRTSGLYEQYF. The CDR3 DNA reads as TGTGCCAGCAGGACTAGCGGGCTCTACGAGCAGTACTTC.

The chain uses TRBV9 and TRBJ2-5; the match to TRBD2 covers 13 bases. The V gene end was trimmed by 4 bases and the J gene end by 5 bases; junction bases not matched to a gene: 8. The CDR3 spans 16 residues. Germline CDR1 is SGDLS and CDR2 is YYNGEE. This CDR3 reads CASSPGTSGAPETQYF. For the CDR3, the DNA is TGTGCCAGCAGCCCTGGGACTAGCGGGGCCCCGGAGACCCAGTACTTC.

The chain has TRBV7-8 and TRBJ2-7, with 15 positions matching TRBD2. The germline V gene encodes CDR1 SGHVS and CDR2 FQNEAQ. J gave up 4 bases and V 1 base, and 5 bases lay outside the gene matches. The CDR3 is 17 residues long. The CDR3 DNA reads as TGTGCCAGCAGCTTAGGGACTAGCGGGGGGGTGGAGTACGAGCAGTACTTC. Protein product: CASSLGTSGGVEYEQYF.

This clone was seen a few times. This chain's CDR3 is CASSSFGHRYGYTF. DNA of the CDR3: TGCGCCAGCAGCTCCTTCGGGCATCGCTATGGCTACACCTTC. The rearrangement links TRBV5-1 to TRBJ1-2, with unresolved D. With 3 bases removed from V and 4 bases from J, the gap between germline ends came to 13 bases. The CDR3 runs 14 residues. Germline loops: CDR1 SGHRS, CDR2 YFSETQ.

DNA for the CDR3: TGTGCCAGCAGCTTAGGATTGGGAACCTACAATGAGCAGTTCTTC. Its translation is CASSLGLGTYNEQFF. The J gene is TRBJ2-1, the V gene TRBV11-2; no clear D. With 1 base removed from V and 2 bases from J, the gap between germline ends came to 9 bases. In germline, CDR1 is SGHAT, CDR2 FQNNGV. CDR3 length equals 15 residues.

V is TRBV2 and J is TRBJ2-7, with a weak D call TRBD2 (5 bases). Germline V gene sequence: CDR1 SNHLY, CDR2 FYNNEI. The CDR3 has 12 amino acids. Trimming pared 8 bases from V and 2 bases from J, leaving 10 bases between. The CDR3 loop is CASREQPYEQYF. The CDR3 nucleotides read TGTGCCAGCCGGGAACAGCCCTACGAGCAGTACTTC.

V is TRBV15 and J is TRBJ2-5; TRBD1 might be the D (5 bases). V was cut by 0 bases and J by 5 bases, with 10 bases left in between. The germline gives CDR1 LNHNV, CDR2 YYDKDF (reference sequence). The CDR3 covers 14 residues. Here the CDR3 reads CATSRDRVSETQYF. CDR3 DNA: TGTGCCACCAGCAGAGACAGGGTTTCGGAGACCCAGTACTTC.

The chain joins TRBV7-8 to TRBJ2-7, with D tentatively TRBD2 (5 bases). Germline values: CDR1 SGHVS, CDR2 FQNEAQ. Trimming took off 8 bases at V and 6 bases at J, with 14 bases between the two ends. CDR3 size: 12 residues. CDR3 protein: CASRGPFSEQYF. The CDR3 region has the DNA TGTGCCAGCCGGGGTCCCTTCAGCGAGCAGTACTTC.

CDR3 residues: CSVQPELSYEQYF. For the CDR3, the DNA is TGCAGCGTCCAGCCCGAACTCTCCTACGAGCAGTACTTC. The rearrangement uses TRBV29-1 and TRBJ2-7; D unclear. Trimming stripped 6 bases from V and 0 bases from J, with 12 bases between. CDR3 length equals 13 residues. Germline CDR1 reads SQVTM; CDR2 reads ANQGSEA.

V is TRBV6-1 and J is TRBJ2-7, with 14 bases that match TRBD2. The CDR3 is 17 residues long. Germline V gene data show CDR1 as MNHNS and CDR2 as SASEGT. V gave up 4 bases and J gave up 4 bases; unmatched junction bases: 9. Written as DNA, the CDR3 is TGTGCCAGCAGTGCACCGGGACTAGCGGGAGATGGGTACGAGCAGTACTTC. Its translation is CASSAPGLAGDGYEQYF.

In its sample, this clone was seen once. The gene calls are TRBV4-1 and TRBJ1-4, with D tentatively TRBD1 (6 bases). Trimming took 4 bases from V and 7 from J, leaving 16 bases between them. The CDR3 extends over 15 amino acids. Germline CDR1 and CDR2: MGHRA and YSYEKL. CDR3 in amino acids: CASSLRSLQGEKLFF. The CDR3 DNA follows: TGCGCCAGCAGCCTCCGTTCGCTACAGGGTGAAAAACTGTTTTTT.

This rearrangement joins TRBV27 to TRBJ1-5; D call uncertain. V was shortened by 0 bases and J by 11 bases, with 17 bases between the two germline ends. The CDR3 runs 15 residues. CDR1 and CDR2 (germline): MNHEY, SMNVEV (reference sequence). The CDR3 reads CASSLSLSSPAAQHF. CDR3 DNA sequence: TGTGCCAGCAGTTTATCCCTTTCTTCCCCCGCGGCCCAGCATTTT.